The entry below gives a single T cell receptor (beta chain) sequence along with its context. Its antigen is not known. This entry is derived from a study of cytomegalovirus exposure and HLA in healthy donors. Study observations and caveats: Many donors carried some public TCRs, although rarity characterized most TCR sequences. The study dropped some indistinguishable V segments, TRBV6-2 and TRBV6-3 among them. In an earlier analysis, most TCR beta V segments were productive about 87% or about 30% of the time.

Between the trimmed V and J ends, which lost 1 base and 4 bases, there was a span of 7 bases. Germline values: CDR1 SGHRS, CDR2 YFSETQ. The CDR3 covers 13 residues. The study ran its PCR with 60 Vbeta and 13 Jbeta primers. Sequenced by immunoSEQ multiplex PCR; TCRdb stores in-frame clones only, minus some. In the table there are hundreds of thousands of clones, almost 80% of which are singletons. The clonotype originates from a male donor in good health and CMV-seronegative. Input material: PBMCs. The rearrangement links TRBV5-1 to TRBJ2-3, with a tentative D call TRBD2 (5 bases). CDR3 amino acids: CASSLFSADTQYF. The DNA for the CDR3 is TGCGCCAGCAGCTTGTTTAGCGCAGATACGCAGTATTTT.